Below are 13 T cell receptor beta chains sequenced from a single sample in a study of T cell responses to AZD1222 COVID-19 vaccine. Some clones are missing from TCRdb's copy, which holds only in-frame ones; the method was immunoSEQ multiplex PCR. Among 200,000 or so clones listed, 90% to 95% were seen once. The input for sequencing was peripheral blood, taken on day 0 of MenACWY control vaccination. The receptors were gathered from an adult in good health.

The chain joins TRBV6-5 to TRBJ1-6; D gene uncertain. V lost 3 bases and J lost 0, with 9 bases in between. CDR1 is MNHEY and CDR2 is SVGAGI in the germline V gene. The CDR3 length is 16 residues. CDR3 sequence: CASSYVSSSYNSPLHF. In nucleotides, the CDR3 is TGTGCCAGCAGTTATGTTTCGAGCTCCTATAATTCACCCCTCCACTTT.

CDR3 loop: CASSFRDRGKLFF. CDR3 nucleotide sequence: TGTGCCAGCAGTTTCCGGGACAGAGGTAAACTGTTTTTT. The rearrangement links TRBV6-5 to TRBJ1-4, with 7 positions matching TRBD1. There are 13 residues in the CDR3. Unmatched junction bases numbered 7, after V lost 4 bases and J lost 11 bases. Germline V gene lookup returns CDR1 MNHEY and CDR2 SVGAGI.

The rearrangement joins TRBV7-9 to TRBJ1-2, with a tentative D call TRBD1 (6 bases). The V end lost 6 bases, the J end lost 3 bases, and 17 bases lay between the germline ends. CDR1 is SEHNR, CDR2 FQNEAQ, per germline (reference sequence). The CDR3 spans 15 residues. The DNA of the CDR3 is TGTGCCAGCAGTTTTGAGAGGGGGGCTGACTATGGCTACACCTTC. It is translated as CASSFERGADYGYTF.

This chain links TRBV24-1 with TRBJ1-2; D possibly corresponds to TRBD1 (5 bases). Per the germline V gene, CDR1 is KGHDR and CDR2 is SFDVKD. Deletions cut 2 bases from V and 10 bases from J, with 10 bases between. The CDR3 consists of 12 residues. This chain's CDR3 is CATSDSRDYYTF. The CDR3 DNA is TGTGCCACCAGTGATTCTCGGGACTACTACACCTTC.

The CDR3 sequence is CASSLRAGGGRGNSPLHF. The CDR3 region has the DNA TGTGCCAGCAGCTTAAGGGCAGGAGGGGGAAGAGGCAATTCACCCCTCCACTTT. The chain has TRBV5-6 and TRBJ1-6; weak D call: TRBD1 (6 bases). Trimming cost V 2 bases and J 7 bases, with 22 bases left between them. Germline-derived CDR1 and CDR2 are SGHDT and YYEEEE. CDR3 length: 18 amino acids.

This chain links TRBV6-5 with TRBJ1-1, with 7 bases matching TRBD1. Germline CDR1 is MNHEY and CDR2 is SVGAGI. There are 13 residues in the CDR3. V gave up 5 bases and J gave up 6 bases; unmatched junction bases: 6. The CDR3: CASSNNRGSEAFF. The CDR3 region has the DNA TGTGCCAGCAGTAACAACAGGGGATCTGAAGCTTTCTTT.

The genes are TRBV7-2 and TRBJ1-1, with TRBD1 as a possible D gene (5 bases). The CDR3 runs 15 residues. The V end lost 5 bases, the J end lost 4 bases, and 17 bases lay between the germline ends. CDR1 and CDR2 (germline): SGHTA, FQGNSA. The CDR3 DNA reads as TGTGCCAGCAGCCCTCGACAGTTTTTGCGCACTGAAGCTTTCTTT. The encoded protein is CASSPRQFLRTEAFF.

CDR3 amino acids: CASSDREGYGYTF. Written as DNA, the CDR3 is TGCGCCAGCAGTGACAGGGAGGGCTATGGCTACACCTTC. The V and J genes are TRBV10-2 and TRBJ1-2; TRBD1 is a possible D gene (5 bases). The length of the CDR3 is 13 residues. Germline lookup yields CDR1 WSHSY and CDR2 SAAADI. Trimming shortened V by 3 bases and J by 4 bases, and 9 bases separated the two germline ends.

V is TRBV5-1 and J is TRBJ1-4, with D possibly being TRBD1 (5 bases). Germline V lookup: CDR1 SGHRS, CDR2 YFSETQ. The CDR3 runs 15 residues. The ends were cut back, 4 bases at V and 8 bases at J, with 18 bases in the middle. Here the CDR3 DNA reads TGCGCCAGCAGCCCCCAGGCAGGGAAGGGGGAAAAACTGTTTTTT. Amino acids: CASSPQAGKGEKLFF.

V is TRBV5-1 and J is TRBJ1-3; unclear D gene. Looked up from germline, CDR1 is SGHRS and CDR2 is YFSETQ. V gave up 1 base and J gave up 0 bases, with 5 bases separating them. The CDR3 runs 14 residues. The CDR3 spells CASSLPNSGNTIYF. CDR3 bases: TGCGCCAGCAGCTTGCCGAACTCTGGAAACACCATATATTTT.

The chain couples TRBV11-2 to TRBJ2-3, with 7 bases matching TRBD1. V dropped 2 bases and J dropped 3; count of bases not matched to a gene: 2. The germline gives CDR1 SGHAT, CDR2 FQNNGV. This CDR3 has 14 amino acids. The CDR3 region is CASSLYRGTDTQYF. The CDR3 DNA reads TGTGCCAGCAGCTTATACAGGGGAACAGATACGCAGTATTTT.

The chain couples TRBV11-2 to TRBJ1-1, with D uncertain. The CDR3 totals 11 residues. Germline V gene lookup returns CDR1 SGHAT and CDR2 FQNNGV. V shed 6 bases and J shed 4 bases, with 6 bases lying between them. CDR3 DNA sequence: TGTGCCAGCAGGGTGGCCACTGAAGCTTTCTTT. Translation: CASRVATEAFF.

The chain employs TRBV5-1 and TRBJ1-2; D is unclear. Germline V gene data show CDR1 as SGHRS and CDR2 as YFSETQ. The length of the CDR3 is 15 residues. V dropped 0 bases and J dropped 4 bases, with 13 bases sitting between them. The CDR3 sequence is CASSLAQNRGYGYTF. For the CDR3, the DNA is TGCGCCAGCAGCTTGGCCCAGAATCGGGGCTATGGCTACACCTTC.